The entry that follows covers one TCR beta chain sequence. Read data end 3 residues before the CDR3 end; the end is taken from the germline J gene. The V gene end was trimmed by 4 bases and the J gene end by 5 bases; junction bases not matched to a gene: 8. CDR1 is SNHLY, CDR2 FYNNEI, per germline. CDR3 size: 17 residues. Assay used: immunoSEQ multiplex PCR; TCRdb lists only in-frame clones, some missing. The table gives about 22,000 clones; the top ten clones make up 4.5% to 5% of it. The source of the sample is a study of T cells in women clearing cervical HPV infection. About the study: With HLA typing for only a few women, HLA confounding remains possible.

The sample taken for sequencing was blood buffy coat. This chain uses TRBV2 with TRBJ2-5, with 15 bases fitting TRBD2. This clonotype originated in a woman aged 18 to 75 with a cervical HPV16 infection that either progressed to CIN3+ or cleared (not recorded which). The chain's CDR3 is CASSGGLAGGGKETQYF. The DNA read from the CDR3 is TGTGCCAGCAGTGGAGGACTAGCGGGGGGGGGCAAGGAGACC.